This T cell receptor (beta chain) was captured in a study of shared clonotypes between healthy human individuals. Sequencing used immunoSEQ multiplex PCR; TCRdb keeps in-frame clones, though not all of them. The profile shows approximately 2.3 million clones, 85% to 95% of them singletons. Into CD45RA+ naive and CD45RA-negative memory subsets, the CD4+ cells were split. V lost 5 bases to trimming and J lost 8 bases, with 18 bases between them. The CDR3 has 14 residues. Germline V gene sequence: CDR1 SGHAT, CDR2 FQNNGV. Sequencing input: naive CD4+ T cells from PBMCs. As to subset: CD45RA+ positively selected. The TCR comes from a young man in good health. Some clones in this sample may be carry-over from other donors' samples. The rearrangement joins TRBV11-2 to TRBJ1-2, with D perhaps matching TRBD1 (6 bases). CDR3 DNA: TGTGCCAGCAGCCCCTCATTGGGGGCAGGCGGCTACACCTTC. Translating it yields CASSPSLGAGGYTF. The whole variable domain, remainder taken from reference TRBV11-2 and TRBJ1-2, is EAGVAQSPRYKIIEKRQSVAFWCNPISGHATLYWYQQILGQGPKLLIQFQNNGVVDDSQLPKDRFSAERLKGVDSTLKIQPAKLEDSAVYLCASSPSLGAGGYTFGSGTRLTVV.